This T cell receptor (beta chain) was sequenced in a study of T cell responses to AZD1222 COVID-19 vaccine. Study findings and constraints: Spike-specific TCR depth and breadth grew after two AZD1222 doses. All repertoire sampling was performed exclusively after the peak T cell response. Reportedly, close to half of spike-specific TCRs are directed against unmutated variant regions.

Using immunoSEQ multiplex PCR, the repertoire was profiled, and TCRdb retains in-frame clones only, with some absent. The table has 200,000 or so clones, 75% to 90% seen once. The germline V gene has CDR1 SGDLS and CDR2 YYNGEE. The CDR3 extends over 16 amino acids. V was clipped by 4 bases and J by 5 bases; unmatched bases: 9. Concerning this clone: Its target is unknown.

V gene TRBV9 combines with J gene TRBJ2-1; TRBD2 agrees at 10 bases. This clonotype was sampled from an adult in good health. This material consisted of peripheral blood, taken on day 0 of MenACWY control vaccination. CDR3 in amino acids: CASSLTGTSANNEQFF. CDR3 in DNA: TGTGCCAGCAGCCTAACAGGGACTAGCGCTAACAATGAGCAGTTCTTC.